This TCR beta chain was sequenced for a study of blood T cell repertoires in COVID-19. Sequenced by immunoSEQ multiplex PCR; TCRdb stores in-frame clones only, minus some. The table includes approximately 200,000 clones, 75% to 85% detected once. With 0 bases removed from V and 4 bases from J, the gap between germline ends came to 18 bases. CDR1 and CDR2 from the germline V gene are MNHEY and SMNVEV (reference sequence). There are 17 residues in the CDR3. Participants were aged about 18 to 90 years from 20 to 30 US areas. Participants had their cohort set by participant-reported clinical history. This clone was counted only a few times.

Source material: PBMCs or T cells enriched from blood (not recorded which). The genes are TRBV27 and TRBJ1-2; D gene unclear. This TCR came from a man aged 35-49 years who had recovered from COVID-19. CDR3 sequence reads: CASSLSRGRGTLYGYTF. As DNA, the CDR3 is TGTGCCAGCAGTTTATCCCGCGGACGGGGTACCCTCTATGGCTACACCTTC.